These 27 T cell receptor beta chains were all obtained from the same sample, sequenced in a study of T cell responses to AZD1222 COVID-19 vaccine. Generated by immunoSEQ multiplex PCR, the TCRdb table keeps only in-frame clones and is missing some. The sample carries roughly 150,000 clones, 80% to 95% recorded once. The sample was peripheral blood, taken on day 0 of AZD1222 vaccination. The receptors stem from an adult in good health.

The chain combines TRBV18 with TRBJ2-1; perhaps TRBD2 as D (5 bases). With 3 bases removed from V and 9 bases from J, the gap between germline ends came to 18 bases. In germline, CDR1 is KGHSH, CDR2 LQKENI. CDR3 length equals 15 residues. The CDR3: CASSPQERMVGEQFF. CDR3 DNA: TGTGCCAGCTCACCCCAGGAGCGGATGGTTGGTGAGCAGTTCTTC.

The chain recombines TRBV27 with TRBJ1-2; D not resolved. Trimming took off 6 bases at V and 3 bases at J, with 20 bases between the two ends. This CDR3 has 16 amino acids. The V gene's germline CDR1 is MNHEY and CDR2 SMNVEV (reference sequence). DNA of the CDR3: TGTGCCAGCAGATCCTGGAGGGCCGGGATTCACTATGGCTACACCTTC. Its protein is CASRSWRAGIHYGYTF.

V is TRBV24-1 and J is TRBJ2-1; 8 positions match TRBD1. CDR3 length: 14 amino acids. CDR1 is KGHDR, CDR2 SFDVKD, per germline. Losses at the gene ends were 3 bases for V and 5 bases for J; bases not matched to a gene: 2. The CDR3 is CATSDRQGNNEQFF. Here the CDR3 DNA reads TGTGCCACCAGTGATCGACAGGGGAACAATGAGCAGTTCTTC.

This chain connects TRBV5-1 to TRBJ2-7; 9 positions match TRBD1. After removal of 0 bases from V and 6 bases from J, the junction contained 7 bases not matched to a gene. This CDR3 has 15 residues. The V gene's germline CDR1 is SGHRS and CDR2 YFSETQ. DNA of the CDR3: TGCGCCAGCAGCTTGGAGGGTCCGGACAGGGGCGAGCAGTACTTC. Its protein product is CASSLEGPDRGEQYF. Combining the CDR3 with reference TRBV5-1 and TRBJ2-7 gives the whole variable domain KAGVTQTPRYLIKTRGQQVTLSCSPISGHRSVSWYQQTPGQGLQFLFEYFSETQRNKGNFPGRFSGRQFSNSRSEMNVSTLELGDSALYLCASSLEGPDRGEQYFGPGTRLTVT.

The chain has TRBV6-6 and TRBJ2-5; D remains unclear. Deletions cut 6 bases from V and 2 bases from J, with 7 bases between. The CDR3 consists of 12 residues. CDR1 and CDR2 from the germline V gene are MNHNY and SVGAGI (reference sequence). The CDR3 region is CASSSGQETQYF. DNA of the CDR3: TGTGCCAGCAGCTCAGGTCAAGAGACCCAGTACTTC.

The V gene is TRBV18, the J gene TRBJ1-2; TRBD1 aligns across 7 bases. The ends lost 5 bases at V and 3 bases at J; junction bases unmatched: 3. The CDR3 spans 13 residues. CDR1 and CDR2 (germline): KGHSH, LQKENI. CDR3 nucleotide sequence: TGTGCCAGCTCAGTTGACAGGGACTATGGCTACACCTTC. Translated, it gives CASSVDRDYGYTF. Full variable domain (rest looked up from reference TRBV18 and TRBJ1-2): NAGVMQNPRHLVRRRGQEARLRCSPMKGHSHVYWYRQLPEEGLKFMVYLQKENIIDESGMPKERFSAEFPKEGPSILRIQQVVRGDSAAYFCASSVDRDYGYTFGSGTRLTVV.

The chain employs TRBV3-1 (or the pseudogene TRBV3-2) and TRBJ1-1; no firm D call. Germline V gene lookup returns CDR1 LGHDT and CDR2 YNNKEL (reference sequence). There are 13 residues in the CDR3. V gave up 3 bases and J gave up 1 base, with 6 bases separating them. CDR3: CASSHGRNTEAFF. The CDR3 DNA is TGTGCCAGCAGCCACGGCCGGAACACTGAAGCTTTCTTT.

The CDR3 coding sequence is TGCGCCAGCAGCTTGGGTCGACGGGACTCCCCCTCCTATGGCTACACCTTC. This translates into CASSLGRRDSPSYGYTF. This chain joins TRBV5-1 and TRBJ1-2, with TRBD1 as a possible D gene (5 bases). This CDR3 comprises 17 residues. Trimming left V 0 bases short and J 4 bases short, with 19 bases between. The germline CDR1 and CDR2 sequences are SGHRS and YFSETQ.

The chain has TRBV3-1 (or the pseudogene TRBV3-2) and TRBJ1-2; maybe TRBD1 (5 bases). The ends were cut back, 1 base at V and 2 bases at J, with 8 bases in the middle. Germline V gene data show CDR1 as LGHDT and CDR2 as YNNKEL (reference sequence). The CDR3 runs to 14 residues. CDR3 sequence reads: CASSQGGRNYGYTF. In DNA form, the CDR3 reads TGTGCCAGCAGCCAAGGGGGACGCAACTATGGCTACACCTTC.

The rearrangement uses TRBV14 and TRBJ1-1, with D perhaps TRBD1 (6 bases). V was shortened by 4 bases and J by 5 bases, with 14 bases between the two germline ends. The CDR3 sequence is 14 residues long. Germline-derived CDR1 and CDR2 are SGHDN and FVKESK. CDR3 nucleotide sequence: TGTGCCAGCAGCCGTGGGGGGCCTCGGACTGAAGCTTTCTTT. Its protein product is CASSRGGPRTEAFF.

The genes are TRBV7-3 and TRBJ2-3; 7 bases match TRBD2. With 3 bases clipped from V and 1 base from J, the junction kept 7 bases outside the gene matches. The CDR3 contains 16 residues. Germline CDR1 and CDR2: SGHTA and FQGTGA. CDR3 loop: CASSFRSAGGTDTQYF. For the CDR3, the DNA is TGTGCCAGCAGCTTCAGGTCGGCGGGAGGCACAGATACGCAGTATTTT. Together with reference TRBV7-3 and TRBJ2-3, the CDR3 gives the full variable domain: GAGVSQTPSNKVTEKGKYVELRCDPISGHTALYWYRQSLGQGPEFLIYFQGTGAADDSGLPNDRFFAVRPEGSVSTLKIQRTERGDSAVYLCASSFRSAGGTDTQYFGPGTRLTVL.

The chain links TRBV4-2 to TRBJ2-1, with 8 bases matching TRBD2. Germline V gene sequence: CDR1 LGHNA, CDR2 YNFKEQ. This CDR3 comprises 17 residues. The V segment lost 1 base and the J segment 2 bases; nucleotides outside the gene matches: 7. CDR3 bases: TGTGCCAGCAGCCAAGTCTTTACGGGAGGGGCCTACAATGAGCAGTTCTTC. Translating gives CASSQVFTGGAYNEQFF.

The chain links TRBV7-9 to TRBJ2-2; tentatively, D is TRBD1 or TRBD2 (6 bases each). The CDR3 covers 14 residues. Trimming removed 9 bases from V and 5 bases from J, with 16 bases in between. Germline CDR1 and CDR2: SEHNR and FQNEAQ (reference sequence). For the CDR3, the DNA is TGTGCCAGTGAACTGGGGGGCCTGACCGGGGAGCTGTTTTTT. Translation: CASELGGLTGELFF.

The chain joins TRBV9 to TRBJ2-7; 10 bases are a match to TRBD2. V gave up 2 bases and J gave up 2 bases; unmatched junction bases: 4. CDR1 SGDLS and CDR2 YYNGEE come from the germline V gene. This CDR3 region has 15 residues. CDR3 coding DNA: TGTGCCAGCAGCGTGGCAAGCGGGAGGGCCTACGAGCAGTACTTC. Its protein is CASSVASGRAYEQYF.

This clone was seen just once. Here the CDR3 DNA reads TGTGCCAGCAGCTTAACCCAGGGCAATGAGCAGTTCTTC. This codes for CASSLTQGNEQFF. The chain uses TRBV11-2 and TRBJ2-1; the D gene is possibly TRBD1 (5 bases). CDR1 is SGHAT, CDR2 FQNNGV, per germline. The CDR3 consists of 13 residues. V was cut by 2 bases and J by 6 bases, with 8 bases left in between.

The gene calls are TRBV28 and TRBJ2-7; D is unresolved. The CDR3 is 11 amino acids. Germline assignment: CDR1 MDHEN and CDR2 SYDVKM. V was clipped by 6 bases and J by 5 bases, with 8 bases between them. CDR3 sequence (DNA): TGTGCCAGCAGCCCACGAGACGAGCAGTACTTC. It is translated as CASSPRDEQYF. Filled out from reference TRBV28 and TRBJ2-7, the complete variable domain reads DVKVTQSSRYLVKRTGEKVFLECVQDMDHENMFWYRQDPGLGLRLIYFSYDVKMKEKGDIPEGYSVSREKKERFSLILESASTNQTSMYLCASSPRDEQYFGPGTRLTVT.

The chain has TRBV28 and TRBJ2-1, with 10 positions matching TRBD2. The CDR3 contains 16 residues. Trimming cost V 6 bases and J 0 bases; bases outside gene matches: 5. Germline CDR1 reads MDHEN; CDR2 reads SYDVKM. The CDR3 loop is CASSTSGRGSYNEQFF. DNA for the CDR3: TGTGCCAGCAGCACCAGCGGGAGGGGCTCCTACAATGAGCAGTTCTTC.

The chain has TRBV7-2 and TRBJ1-2; D gene uncertain. V lost 4 bases and J lost 0, with 6 bases in between. The CDR3 has 13 amino acids. The germline V gene has CDR1 SGHTA and CDR2 FQGNSA. The CDR3 protein is CASSSGANYGYTF. CDR3 nucleotide sequence: TGTGCCAGCAGCTCGGGAGCTAACTATGGCTACACCTTC.

This chain joins TRBV9 and TRBJ2-1; 14 bases align to TRBD2. J gave up 7 bases and V 4 bases, and 7 bases lay outside the gene matches. The CDR3 spans 16 residues. Germline-derived CDR1 and CDR2 are SGDLS and YYNGEE. In DNA, the CDR3 is TGTGCCAGCAGCACAGGGACTAGCGGGAGAGTGAATGAGCAGTTCTTC. Its protein product is CASSTGTSGRVNEQFF.

The chain joins TRBV6-5 to TRBJ1-1; D is unresolved. Per the germline V gene, CDR1 is MNHEY and CDR2 is SVGAGI. The CDR3 runs 16 residues. V was cut by 0 bases and J by 1 base, with 12 bases left in between. In DNA form, the CDR3 reads TGTGCCAGCAGTTACTCTTGGGGAATATCGAACACTGAAGCTTTCTTT. This codes for CASSYSWGISNTEAFF.

The chain has TRBV5-3 and TRBJ2-5, with 12 bases that match TRBD2. TRBV5-3 is an ORF, with its function uncertain. The CDR3 consists of 17 residues. V shed 4 bases and J 2 bases; nucleotides not matched to a gene: 9. Here the CDR3 reads CARSPPRTSGEQETQYF. Here the CDR3 DNA reads TGTGCCAGAAGCCCGCCCCGGACTAGCGGGGAGCAAGAGACCCAGTACTTC.

This clone was found a few times. The chain employs TRBV18 and TRBJ2-7; TRBD2 might be the D (5 bases). The CDR3 has 14 amino acids. V was trimmed by 2 bases and J by 3 bases, leaving 11 bases between them. Germline assignment: CDR1 KGHSH and CDR2 LQKENI. CDR3 residues: CASSPKRVDYEQYF. Here the CDR3 DNA reads TGTGCCAGCTCACCAAAGAGGGTAGACTACGAGCAGTACTTC.

The genes are TRBV4-1 and TRBJ2-7, with D perhaps given as TRBD1 or TRBD2 (5 bases each). CDR1 MGHRA and CDR2 YSYEKL come from the germline V gene. This CDR3 is 16 amino acids long. Trimming removed 2 bases at V and 2 bases at J, with 16 bases between. CDR3 nucleotides: TGCGCCAGCAGCCAACCGGGACGGGTGGAGACCTACGAGCAGTACTTC. Translated: CASSQPGRVETYEQYF.

This chain joins TRBV5-1 and TRBJ1-1; D ambiguous. V shed 0 bases and J shed 0 bases, with 3 bases lying between them. The germline CDR1 and CDR2 sequences are SGHRS and YFSETQ. The length of the CDR3 is 13 residues. CDR3 loop: CASSLELNTEAFF. The CDR3 bases are TGCGCCAGCAGCTTGGAACTGAACACTGAAGCTTTCTTT.

The J gene is TRBJ1-4, the V gene TRBV2, with D tentatively TRBD1 (5 bases). Trimming shortened V by 9 bases and J by 7 bases, and 15 bases separated the two germline ends. Germline values: CDR1 SNHLY, CDR2 FYNNEI. The CDR3 is 13 residues long. The CDR3 region is CASNQGLREKLFF. Here the CDR3 DNA reads TGTGCCAGTAATCAGGGTCTGCGTGAAAAACTGTTTTTT.

This chain connects TRBV5-1 to TRBJ1-2, with 9 bases fitting TRBD1. With 4 bases clipped from V and 5 bases from J, the junction kept 3 bases outside the gene matches. The CDR3 spans 13 residues. Germline CDR1 reads SGHRS; CDR2 reads YFSETQ. CDR3 in DNA: TGCGCCAGCAGCAAGGGACAGGGATATGGCTACACCTTC. Translated: CASSKGQGYGYTF.

The count of this clone is one. This chain links TRBV9 with TRBJ2-1, with D perhaps matching TRBD2 (6 bases). V gave up 1 base and J gave up 6 bases, with 14 bases separating them. Germline values: CDR1 SGDLS, CDR2 YYNGEE. This CDR3 has 15 amino acids. The CDR3 region has the DNA TGTGCCAGCAGCGTATCCGGGAGAACATTCAATGAGCAGTTCTTC. This gives the protein CASSVSGRTFNEQFF.